This record concerns one T cell receptor beta chain sequence. This clonotype was found many times. Its antigen is unknown. Base qualities are not recorded, but no much larger clone differs from it by a single base. Ophthalmopathy patients had moderately to severely active disease, Clinical Activity Score of at least 3, NOSPECS grade of at least 4, and duration under 3 months. Any patient with an uncontrolled infection, another autoimmune disease, pregnancy or lactation was excluded. Diagnoses relied on clinical symptoms, serum thyroxine and TRAb, thyroid ultrasound and orbital computed tomography. PBMCs were isolated from roughly 10 ml of fresh peripheral blood by Ficoll-Paque density gradient centrifugation. Total RNA was extracted using Trizol reagent, and RNA quality was assessed on an Agilent 2100 Bioanalyzer. The sample originates from a study of T cells in Graves' hyperthyroidism and ophthalmopathy (dated by TCRdb to about 2019). Notes on the research overall: Peripheral blood samples were taken at initial diagnosis, before any treatment was given. According to the paper, TCR Vbeta CDR3 sequencing was carried out on about 140 peripheral blood samples, which came from approximately 43 ophthalmopathy, 80 or so hyperthyroidism and roughly 17 progressor patients. An independent validation cohort of 18 to 20 hyperthyroidism patients and about 16 patients who later progressed to ophthalmopathy tested prospective prediction of ophthalmopathy. To identify TCR V-J signatures that set the groups apart, the researchers used a discovery cohort of about a hundred patients, made up of roughly 45 with Graves' ophthalmopathy and some 55 with stable Graves' hyperthyroidism. Once sampling was done, hyperthyroidism patients were given methimazole at a starting dose of 30 mg daily, whereas ophthalmopathy patients were given high-dose intravenous methylprednisolone. For training and testing, the 100 or so patients in the discovery cohort were randomly divided in a 7:3 ratio. In several Graves' hyperthyroidism patients, the study also compared T-cell repertoires from thyroid tissue with T-cell repertoires from blood. On the study overall, not on this receptor specifically: Ophthalmopathy was separated from stable hyperthyroidism by a 13 V-J signature model, with roughly 88% sensitivity and approximately 81% specificity obtained in cross-validation and 80%/75% obtained in testing. Sample size was not statistically predetermined, and investigators were not blinded to group allocation. During validation, the model predicted progression to ophthalmopathy a median of about 6.3 months ahead of onset, with almost 71% sensitivity and roughly 75% specificity. Most expanded thyroid clonotypes (frequency above 0.001) were also found in blood, which suggests that blood repertoires may mirror thyroid immune responses.

Amplification of TCR beta CDR3 regions was carried out from RNA transcripts. The first round of RT-PCR for the TCR CDR3 was performed with the HTBI primer set and the Qiagen OneStep RT-PCR kit. The libraries were constructed in a second round of multiplex PCR and then size-selected and purified. Paired-end sequencing of the libraries was performed with 100 bp reads on an Illumina HiSeq2000. Turning to the authors' computational methods: SOAPnuke was used to process the raw data, removing reads that contained adapters or uncalled bases, had a mean Phred below 15, or lacked an exact match to the constant primer or identifier. High-quality paired reads were merged with COPE v1.2.5, and unique nucleotide sequences were defined as clonotypes. MiTCR v1.1 was used to align the clonotypes against IMGT TRBV, TRBD and TRBJ reference segments. Analysis was restricted to V-J combinations with a frequency above 0.0001, which covered roughly 99% of repertoires. A TCS score was defined as the ratio of F50 (clonal expansion) to E x V (chaos), with BLOSUM62-based TCRdist applied between CDR3 peptides within each V-J. Welch's t-statistics and random forest reduced approximately 520 V-J features to 10 to 15, which were used in a naive Bayes classifier (R e1071). TCRdb trimmed the raw reads at Q25, called clones with MiXCR and kept productive beta chains. Every CDR3 protein is listed once, alongside the most common genes and DNA of its rows. The V and J calls were determined by TCRdb, not by the authors. This sample has more than 300,000 distinct CDR3 sequences in its table, and 15% to 20% of those were observed once. The ten largest clones represent over 35% of the sample.

This clonotype was sampled from a man younger than 35 with Graves' ophthalmopathy. Material for sequencing was blood.

Read as DNA, the sequence is TGCGCCAGCAGCACGACTCCCCCACGCGTTATTTTGGAGACCCAGTACTTC. Translated, it gives CASSTTPPRVILETQYF. This chain joins TRBV5-1 to TRBJ2-5, with an unclear D gene assignment. Per the germline V gene, SGHRS is the CDR1 and YFSETQ is the CDR2. The CDR3 numbers 17 residues from cysteine through phenylalanine. Only the CDR3 DNA stays, 51 bases, in frame from base 1. Relative to germline, V is 4 bases shorter and J is 5 bases shorter, with 24 bases between their ends.